A single sample is the source of the 9 T cell receptor beta chains below, sequenced in a study of T cells in Graves' hyperthyroidism and ophthalmopathy. Researchers took RNA transcripts and amplified the TCR beta CDR3 regions from them. HTBI primers were employed in a first-round RT-PCR of the TCR CDR3. TCRdb itself ran the multiplex PCR reads through MiXCR, one entry per CDR3 protein. The sample holds 350,000 to 400,000 distinct CDR3 sequences; less than 20% are singletons and the top ten take 35% to 45%. Sequencing was carried out using blood. The receptors derive from a man aged 18 to 30 with Graves' ophthalmopathy.

The rearrangement joins TRBV3-1 to TRBJ2-1, with D unresolved. V shed 0 bases and J shed 12 bases, with 15 bases lying between them. The CDR3 sequence is 14 residues long. Germline assignment: CDR1 LGHDT and CDR2 YNNKEL (reference sequence). The CDR3 reads CASSQEWGGDGQFF. The CDR3 bases are TGTGCCAGCAGCCAAGAGTGGGGTGGAGATGGGCAGTTCTTC.

This clonotype was counted many times. The gene calls are TRBV12-3 or TRBV12-4 and TRBJ2-5; D remains ambiguous. The CDR3 loop spans 13 amino acids. Trimming took off 6 bases at V and 4 bases at J, with 12 bases between the two ends. The chain's CDR3 is CASSGAWGETQYF. Here the CDR3 DNA reads TGTGCCAGCAGCGGCGCATGGGGAGAGACCCAGTACTTC.

Only a few counts were recorded for this clonotype. The chain is built from TRBV5-1 and TRBJ2-1; D is unresolved. The CDR3 length is 16 residues. Germline-derived CDR1 and CDR2 are SGHRS and YFSETQ. V lost 4 bases, J lost 0 bases, and 14 bases lay in between. The CDR3 coding sequence is TGCGCCAGCAGCCCCGCGGCTACGAGCTCCTACAATGAGCAGTTCTTC. This sequence encodes CASSPAATSSYNEQFF.

This clonotype was seen repeatedly, ten times or more. The V call is TRBV20-1, the J call TRBJ1-6; 8 bases map to TRBD1. With V trimmed by 7 bases and J by 7 bases, 9 bases remained unmatched. The V gene's germline CDR1 is DFQATT and CDR2 SNEGSKA (reference sequence). The CDR3 is 14 amino acids. For the CDR3, the DNA is TGCAGTGTACCGGACAGGGATGGCAATTCACCCCTCCACTTT. Protein: CSVPDRDGNSPLHF.

Only a few counts were recorded for this clonotype. This CDR3 reads CASSITQTDEYQPQHF. CDR3 bases: TGTGCCAGCAGTATAACCCAGACAGATGAATATCAGCCCCAGCATTTT. The chain has TRBV2 and TRBJ1-5; maybe TRBD1 (5 bases). V lost 5 bases and J lost 5, with 19 bases in between. The germline V gene encodes CDR1 SNHLY and CDR2 FYNNEI. The CDR3 consists of 16 residues.

The gene calls are TRBV2 and TRBJ2-5, with TRBD1 as a possible D gene (6 bases). The CDR3 has 16 residues. V was shortened by 6 bases and J by 0 bases, with 17 bases between the two germline ends. CDR1 and CDR2 from the germline V gene are SNHLY and FYNNEI. As DNA, the CDR3 is TGTGCCAGCAGACCGGCCCCCAGGGGCCACCAAGAGACCCAGTACTTC. Amino acid sequence: CASRPAPRGHQETQYF.

The rearrangement joins TRBV15 to TRBJ2-3, with a tentative D call TRBD1 (5 bases). Trimming left V 0 bases short and J 2 bases short, with 9 bases between. The germline CDR1 and CDR2 sequences are LNHNV and YYDKDF (reference sequence). This CDR3 contains 15 residues. Here the CDR3 reads CATSRDLGHTDTQYF. The CDR3 DNA reads as TGTGCCACCAGCAGAGATTTAGGACACACAGATACGCAGTATTTT.

This clonotype has only a few counts. This chain joins TRBV5-4 and TRBJ2-1; 13 nucleotides agree with TRBD2. V shed 2 bases and J 10 bases; nucleotides not matched to a gene: 6. This CDR3 has 15 residues. The germline CDR1 and CDR2 sequences are SGHNT and YYREEE (reference sequence). The DNA for the CDR3 is TGTGCCAGCAGCTTACTAGCGGGGGGGCCATCCGAGCAGTTCTTC. The encoded protein is CASSLLAGGPSEQFF.

The rearrangement uses TRBV7-2 and TRBJ2-3; D possibly corresponds to TRBD2 (5 bases). This CDR3 spans 17 amino acids. Germline loops: CDR1 SGHTA, CDR2 FQGNSA. The V and J ends lost 2 bases and 7 bases respectively, with 22 bases between them. Here the CDR3 reads CASSLSARAAEPHTQYF. In DNA, the CDR3 is TGTGCCAGCAGCTTATCCGCGAGAGCGGCAGAACCCCATACGCAGTATTTT.